The TCR beta chain described here comes from a study of blood T cell repertoires in COVID-19. Repertoires were generated with immunoSEQ multiplex PCR, while TCRdb's copy carries only in-frame clones and drops some. The sample carries about 300,000 clones, about 89% recorded once. The J segment lost 5 bases and the V segment lost 7 bases, leaving 5 bases of the junction unmatched. Germline lookup yields CDR1 GTSNPN and CDR2 SVGIG (reference sequence). This CDR3 is built from 13 residues. The receptor's source is a woman aged 40-49 years who had recovered from COVID-19. Material for sequencing was PBMCs or T cells enriched from blood (not recorded which). The chain recombines TRBV30 with TRBJ2-2; 9 bases align to TRBD1. The CDR3 region is CASDRGGTGELFF. CDR3 DNA: TGTGCCTCTGACAGGGGGGGGACCGGGGAGCTGTTTTTT. The full variable domain, its missing parts supplied by reference TRBV30 and TRBJ2-2, is SQTIHQWPATLVQPVGSPLSLECTVEGTSNPNLYWYRQAAGRGLQLLFYSVGIGQISSEVPQNLSASRPQDRQFILSSKKLLLSDSGFYLCASDRGGTGELFFGEGSRLTVL.